This T cell receptor beta chain originates from a study of healthy donors' naive CD4 and CD8 T cells. Whole-study results and caveats: Naive CD4+ and CD8+ cells reportedly differed in usage of most V and J genes.

With regard to this clonotype: Its antigen is not identified.

V lost 4 bases to trimming and J lost 12 bases, with 25 bases between them. The CDR3 runs to 15 residues. Looked up from germline, CDR1 is SQVTM and CDR2 is ANQGSEA. Starting from 500 ng of total RNA, TCR libraries were made with linear amplification. TCRdb redid the calling of the reads with MiXCR, one entry per CDR3 protein. Of roughly 200,000 distinct CDR3 sequences listed, over 60% are singletons. The gene calls are TRBV29-1 and TRBJ2-1; D is uncertain. The receptor comes from a pool of human donors in good health; the sample pools cells from several healthy donors. Specimen: naive CD4+ and CD8+ T cells sorted from blood, pooled from several donors. CDR3: CSVAVRDTNQTPQFF. DNA for the CDR3: TGCAGCGTTGCGGTAAGAGACACCAACCAAACTCCGCAGTTCTTC.